A single sample is the source of the 17 T cell receptor beta chains below, sequenced in a study of spatial heterogeneity in lung cancer. The sample's time point: sample taken at primary tumor resection. Whole RNA, which was extracted from tumor, nontumor lung tissue or frozen PBMC, was sequenced without any cell sorting. TCRdb re-derived calls from the 5' RACE reads in MiXCR, one entry per CDR3 protein. The sample has tens of thousands of distinct CDR3 sequences, around 5.8% seen once; the top ten hold roughly 10%. The source was PBMCs, collected at surgery. These TCRs come from a male donor with early-stage non-small cell lung cancer.

This clonotype was seen at least ten times. The rearrangement uses TRBV27 and TRBJ2-7; no clear D gene. The CDR3 length is 14 residues. Germline loops: CDR1 MNHEY, CDR2 SMNVEV (reference sequence). Trimming left V 0 bases short and J 4 bases short, with 10 bases between. The CDR3 bases are TGTGCCAGCAGTTTATCAGGGTTCCTATACGAGCAGTACTTC. Protein product: CASSLSGFLYEQYF.

This rearrangement joins TRBV30 to TRBJ2-4; D not resolved. Trimming stripped 0 bases from V and 2 bases from J, with 8 bases between. The CDR3 consists of 14 residues. Germline lookup yields CDR1 GTSNPN and CDR2 SVGIG (reference sequence). The CDR3 is CAWSVGRTKNIQYF. Written as DNA, the CDR3 is TGTGCCTGGAGTGTAGGCAGGACCAAAAACATTCAGTACTTC.

This clonotype occurred many times. The chain links TRBV3-1 to TRBJ2-5; TRBD2 matches 10 bases. Trimming at V came to 4 bases and at J to 0 bases, leaving 5 bases not matched to a gene. This CDR3 is built from 16 residues. Germline V CDR1 and CDR2: LGHDT, YNNKEL (reference sequence). CDR3 DNA: TGTGCCAGCAGCCCGACTAGCGGGTTGTACCAAGAGACCCAGTACTTC. It specifies CASSPTSGLYQETQYF.

This clonotype was observed at least ten times. The gene calls are TRBV20-1 and TRBJ1-5; tentatively, D is TRBD1 (5 bases). The CDR3 runs 15 residues. Per the germline V gene, CDR1 is DFQATT and CDR2 is SNEGSKA (reference sequence). The V gene lost 0 bases and the J gene lost 5 bases, with 14 bases spanning the gap. CDR3 sequence reads: CSARDRDFGDQPQHF. The CDR3 DNA sequence: TGCAGTGCTAGAGACAGGGATTTCGGAGATCAGCCCCAGCATTTT.

This clonotype was counted many times. V and J are TRBV6-1 and TRBJ1-5, with a tentative D call TRBD1 (6 bases). CDR3 length: 14 amino acids. V dropped 7 bases and J dropped 3 bases, with 13 bases sitting between them. The V gene's germline CDR1 is MNHNS and CDR2 SASEGT. CDR3 nucleotide sequence: TGTGCCAGCATCCAGGGGAAAATCAATCAGCCCCAGCATTTT. This translates into CASIQGKINQPQHF.

This clonotype was found many times. V is TRBV28 and J is TRBJ1-2; 9 nucleotides agree with TRBD1. The CDR3 covers 15 residues. Germline-derived CDR1 and CDR2 are MDHEN and SYDVKM. V lost 9 bases and J lost 5; bases outside the gene matches: 13. The chain's CDR3 is CASAQGADQPYGYTF. CDR3 bases: TGTGCCAGTGCACAGGGGGCGGACCAGCCTTATGGCTACACCTTC.

This clonotype was detected ten times or more. This chain joins TRBV24-1 and TRBJ2-3; 11 bases line up with TRBD2. The germline CDR1 and CDR2 sequences are KGHDR and SFDVKD. V was pared by 4 bases and J by 0 bases, with 8 bases of the junction left unmatched. This CDR3 has 18 residues. As DNA, the CDR3 is TGTGCCACCAGTGAAACCGGGACTAGCGGACCTAGCACAGATACGCAGTATTTT. It yields the protein CATSETGTSGPSTDTQYF.

This clonotype was found many times. V gene TRBV5-1 combines with J gene TRBJ2-3; a possible D gene is TRBD1 (5 bases). The CDR3 length is 14 residues. Germline assignment: CDR1 SGHRS and CDR2 YFSETQ. Trimming took 4 bases from V and 1 from J, leaving 10 bases between them. The CDR3 region is CASSAQGRTDTQYF. The CDR3 DNA follows: TGCGCCAGCAGCGCGCAGGGTCGCACAGATACGCAGTATTTT.

This clonotype was recorded at least ten times. The germline gene is not matched at one end of the junction; a read error may be the cause. The rearrangement links TRBV28 to TRBJ2-1; 7 positions match TRBD1. This CDR3 has 13 residues. CDR1 and CDR2 from the germline V gene are MDHEN and SYDVKM. Here the CDR3 reads CASSLWPGGWRSF. The DNA for the CDR3 is TGTGCCAGCAGTTTGTGGCCAGGGGGATGGCGGAGCTTC.

This clonotype has a count of ten or more. The J gene is TRBJ2-7, the V gene TRBV15; the D gene is possibly TRBD2 (5 bases). The CDR3 totals 14 residues. Germline V gives CDR1 LNHNV, CDR2 YYDKDF (reference sequence). Deletions cut 0 bases from V and 9 bases from J, with 15 bases between. The CDR3 coding sequence is TGTGCCACCAGCAGAGATACGGCTTCCCGGGGGCAGTACTTC. Translated: CATSRDTASRGQYF.

The genes are TRBV7-8 and TRBJ2-7; D is unresolved. The CDR3 is 13 residues long. From germline, CDR1 is SGHVS and CDR2 FQNEAQ. The V and J ends lost 1 base and 4 bases respectively, with 8 bases between them. The CDR3 bases are TGTGCCAGCAGCTTAGTACCAGAATACGAGCAGTACTTC. Protein product: CASSLVPEYEQYF. Full variable domain (outside the CDR3, taken from reference TRBV7-8 and TRBJ2-7): GAGVSQSPRYKVAKRGQDVALRCDPISGHVSLFWYQQALGQGPEFLTYFQNEAQLDKSGLPSDRFFAERPEGSVSTLKIQRTQQEDSAVYLCASSLVPEYEQYFGPGTRLTVT.

The chain employs TRBV7-9 and TRBJ2-3, with D uncertain. The germline V gene encodes CDR1 SEHNR and CDR2 FQNEAQ (reference sequence). The CDR3 runs 14 residues. The V gene lost 2 bases and the J gene lost 2 bases, with 8 bases spanning the gap. The CDR3 protein is CASSLSRNTDTQYF. In nucleotides, the CDR3 is TGTGCCAGCAGCTTAAGTAGAAACACAGATACGCAGTATTTT. The whole variable domain, filled in from reference TRBV7-9 and TRBJ2-3, reads DTGVSQNPRHKITKRGQNVTFRCDPISEHNRLYWYRQTLGQGPEFLTYFQNEAQLEKSRLLSDRFSAERPKGSFSTLEIQRTEQGDSAMYLCASSLSRNTDTQYFGPGTRLTVL.

This clonotype showed up many times. This rearrangement joins TRBV12-5 to TRBJ2-3, with 7 bases fitting TRBD1. Germline V lookup: CDR1 LGHNT, CDR2 FRNRAP. The CDR3 has 13 amino acids. After removal of 6 bases from V and 5 bases from J, the junction contained 5 bases not matched to a gene. This CDR3 reads CASGPDREDTQYF. CDR3 DNA: TGTGCTAGTGGACCTGACAGGGAAGATACGCAGTATTTT.

Many counts were recorded for this clonotype. The chain carries TRBV5-1 and TRBJ1-6; 12 bases are a match to TRBD1. The germline V gene has CDR1 SGHRS and CDR2 YFSETQ. The trim removed 3 bases at V and 10 bases at J, leaving 5 bases unmatched. The CDR3 runs to 15 residues. CDR3 region: CASSWDRGRESPLHF. The DNA for the CDR3 is TGCGCCAGCAGCTGGGACAGGGGGCGCGAATCACCCCTCCACTTT.

This clonotype was seen ten or more times. The chain combines TRBV12-3 or TRBV12-4 with TRBJ2-7; TRBD1 matches at 8 bases. The ends lost 6 bases at V and 5 bases at J; junction bases unmatched: 9. CDR3 length: 14 amino acids. CDR3 region: CASRRTGMADEQYF. The DNA of the CDR3 is TGTGCCAGCAGACGGACAGGGATGGCGGACGAGCAGTACTTC.

In DNA form, the CDR3 reads TGTGCCAGCAGCTTGCCCGCGGGCACCAATGAGCAGTTCTTC. Its translation is CASSLPAGTNEQFF. The gene calls are TRBV11-3 and TRBJ2-1; D perhaps matches TRBD2 (5 bases). This CDR3 is 14 amino acids long. CDR1 SGHNT and CDR2 YENEEA come from the germline V gene. Trimming removed 3 bases from V and 6 bases from J, with 12 bases in between.

In this sample, this clonotype turned up many times. The chain carries TRBV6-5 and TRBJ2-1; maybe TRBD1 (6 bases). V was pared by 2 bases and J by 6 bases, with 14 bases between. This CDR3 is built from 15 residues. Germline V gene sequence: CDR1 MNHEY, CDR2 SVGAGI. In DNA form, the CDR3 reads TGTGCCAGCAGTTACGAGGGGGAGTTCAGCAATGAGCAGTTCTTC. It encodes CASSYEGEFSNEQFF.